A selection of T cell receptor beta chains follows, all from one sample in a study of T cell responses to AZD1222 COVID-19 vaccine. Here immunoSEQ multiplex PCR was the method, and the copy in TCRdb shows in-frame clones only, minus some. The table records 110,000 to 150,000 clones, approximately 91% of them present only once. The source material was peripheral blood, sampled 28 days after the second AZD1222 dose. The receptors derive from an adult who received the AZD1222 COVID-19 vaccine. Each CDR3 is given with its conserved first and last residue. A D gene is named only where the DNA matches it firmly. Size values are once, few and many counts, or a class for expanded clones, and some rows have none.

J: TRBJ2-3
D: NA
V: TRBV18
size: NA
CDR3: CASSPNGGPDTQYF
DNA: TGTGCCAGCTCACCAAACGGAGGGCCAGATACGCAGTATTTT

J: TRBJ1-1
D: NA
V: TRBV6-4
size: NA
CDR3: CASSLMTGTEAFF
DNA: TGTGCCAGCAGCTTGATGACGGGAACTGAAGCTTTCTTT

J: TRBJ1-2
D: NA
V: TRBV10-2
size: once
CDR3: CATGMGPDSSYGYTF
DNA: TGCGCCACCGGAATGGGGCCCGACAGTAGCTATGGCTACACCTTC

J: TRBJ1-3
D: NA
V: TRBV3-1/TRBV3-2
size: NA
CDR3: CASSRQYRSGNTIYF
DNA: TGTGCCAGCAGCCGACAGTACCGCTCTGGAAACACCATATATTTT

J: TRBJ1-1
D: NA
V: TRBV4-2
size: NA
CDR3: CASSQVSRAGRTEAFF
DNA: TGTGCCAGCAGCCAAGTTTCCCGGGCAGGGAGGACTGAAGCTTTCTTT

J: TRBJ2-5
D: NA
V: TRBV7-2
size: NA
CDR3: CASSLVAGIQETQYF
DNA: TGTGCCAGCAGCTTAGTGGCTGGGATCCAAGAGACCCAGTACTTC

J: TRBJ2-1
D: TRBD2
V: TRBV24-1
size: NA
CDR3: CATSDSSGTSGGEYNEQFF
DNA: TGTGCCACCAGTGATTCGTCCGGGACTAGCGGGGGAGAATACAATGAGCAGTTCTTC

J: TRBJ1-5
D: TRBD1
V: TRBV6-5
size: NA
CDR3: CASSRGQVNQPQHF
DNA: TGTGCCAGCAGCCGGGGACAGGTCAATCAGCCCCAGCATTTT

J: TRBJ2-1
D: NA
V: TRBV29-1
size: few
CDR3: CSVDLGFNEQFF
DNA: TGCAGCGTTGACTTAGGGTTCAATGAGCAGTTCTTC

J: TRBJ1-2
D: TRBD1
V: TRBV7-3
size: NA
CDR3: CASSLDRGYGYTF
DNA: TGTGCCAGCAGTTTAGACAGGGGGTATGGCTACACCTTC

J: TRBJ2-7
D: NA
V: TRBV30
size: once
CDR3: CAWNVWNSPTYEQYF
DNA: TGTGCCTGGAACGTATGGAACAGTCCAACCTACGAGCAGTACTTC

J: TRBJ1-4
D: NA
V: TRBV5-1
size: NA
CDR3: CASSFHGLDTEKLFF
DNA: TGCGCCAGCAGCTTTCACGGGCTGGACACTGAAAAACTGTTTTTT

J: TRBJ2-1
D: TRBD2
V: TRBV30
size: NA
CDR3: CAWSLAGGFNEQFF
DNA: TGTGCCTGGAGTTTAGCGGGAGGGTTCAATGAGCAGTTCTTC

J: TRBJ1-2
D: TRBD1
V: TRBV6-5
size: NA
CDR3: CASRTTGGNYGYTF
DNA: TGTGCCAGCAGAACCACAGGGGGCAACTATGGCTACACCTTC

J: TRBJ2-3
D: NA
V: TRBV10-2
size: once
CDR3: CAIQGRGRTDTQYF
DNA: TGCGCCATCCAAGGGAGGGGGCGGACAGATACGCAGTATTTT

J: TRBJ1-1
D: NA
V: TRBV10-3
size: NA
CDR3: CAISREGMNTEAFF
DNA: TGTGCCATCAGCAGGGAGGGCATGAACACTGAAGCTTTCTTT

J: TRBJ1-2
D: TRBD1
V: TRBV5-6
size: NA
CDR3: CASSLGARGISYTF
DNA: TGTGCCAGCAGCTTGGGGGCCAGGGGGATCAGCTACACCTTC

J: TRBJ1-4
D: TRBD1
V: TRBV10-3
size: NA
CDR3: CAISESGGGRLFF
DNA: TGTGCCATCAGTGAGTCCGGAGGGGGCAGACTGTTTTTT

J: TRBJ1-5
D: NA
V: TRBV2
size: NA
CDR3: CASRKGSEGNQPQHF
DNA: TGTGCCAGCAGAAAGGGGTCGGAGGGCAATCAGCCCCAGCATTTT

J: TRBJ1-1
D: NA
V: TRBV18
size: NA
CDR3: CASSPQPGQGNTEAFF
DNA: TGTGCCAGCTCACCTCAGCCGGGACAAGGAAACACTGAAGCTTTCTTT

J: TRBJ2-2
D: NA
V: TRBV9
size: few
CDR3: CASSSGVGASTGELFF
DNA: TGTGCCAGCAGCTCTGGGGTGGGAGCGAGCACCGGGGAGCTGTTTTTT

J: TRBJ1-4
D: NA
V: TRBV9
size: NA
CDR3: CASSVDEGGYNEKLFF
DNA: TGTGCCAGCAGCGTAGATGAGGGAGGGTATAATGAAAAACTGTTTTTT

J: TRBJ2-7
D: NA
V: TRBV7-6
size: few
CDR3: CASSAPTRDRAGEQYF
DNA: TGTGCCAGCAGCGCGCCCACTAGGGACCGCGCTGGCGAGCAGTACTTC

J: TRBJ2-1
D: NA
V: TRBV7-8
size: NA
CDR3: CASSPGGRWNINEQFF
DNA: TGTGCCAGCAGCCCCGGTGGACGGTGGAATATCAATGAGCAGTTCTTC

J: TRBJ1-4
D: NA
V: TRBV2
size: NA
CDR3: CASRFKRSTNEKLFF
DNA: TGTGCCAGCAGATTTAAGAGATCAACTAATGAAAAACTGTTTTTT

J: TRBJ2-2
D: TRBD1
V: TRBV10-2
size: NA
CDR3: CASNVRTGGTGELFF
DNA: TGCGCCAGCAATGTGCGGACAGGGGGCACCGGGGAGCTGTTTTTT

J: TRBJ2-1
D: NA
V: TRBV7-9
size: NA
CDR3: CASSKGGPGDEQFF
DNA: TGTGCCAGCAGTAAGGGGGGGCCAGGGGATGAGCAGTTCTTC

J: TRBJ2-7
D: NA
V: TRBV3-1/TRBV3-2
size: NA
CDR3: CASSQQPYSYEQYF
DNA: TGTGCCAGCAGTCAACAGCCCTACTCCTACGAGCAGTACTTC

J: TRBJ2-7
D: TRBD2
V: TRBV4-2
size: NA
CDR3: CASSQEASGRVYEQYF
DNA: TGTGCCAGCAGCCAAGAAGCTAGCGGGAGGGTCTACGAGCAGTACTTC

J: TRBJ2-7
D: NA
V: TRBV2
size: once
CDR3: CASSDGRNPYEQYF
DNA: TGTGCCAGCAGTGACGGGCGGAACCCCTACGAGCAGTACTTC

J: TRBJ1-5
D: NA
V: TRBV6-5
size: few
CDR3: CASTVLGNQPQHF
DNA: TGTGCCAGCACAGTCTTGGGGAATCAGCCCCAGCATTTT

J: TRBJ2-5
D: TRBD2
V: TRBV15
size: NA
CDR3: CATSTQHGTSGGETQYF
DNA: TGTGCCACCAGCACCCAACACGGGACTAGCGGGGGGGAGACCCAGTACTTC

J: TRBJ2-3
D: TRBD2
V: TRBV4-1
size: NA
CDR3: CASSPRLAGGLDTQYF
DNA: TGCGCCAGCAGCCCCAGACTAGCGGGGGGGTTAGATACGCAGTATTTT

J: TRBJ1-1
D: NA
V: TRBV19
size: NA
CDR3: CASSITGRGLNTEAFF
DNA: TGTGCCAGTAGTATCACAGGACGGGGCTTGAACACTGAAGCTTTCTTT

J: TRBJ1-5
D: NA
V: TRBV2
size: NA
CDR3: CASGRDSNQPQHF
DNA: TGTGCCAGCGGACGGGACAGCAATCAGCCCCAGCATTTT

J: TRBJ2-1
D: TRBD2
V: TRBV5-4
size: NA
CDR3: CASSPLAGVESNEQFF
DNA: TGTGCCAGCAGCCCACTAGCGGGGGTCGAATCCAATGAGCAGTTCTTC

J: TRBJ1-2
D: NA
V: TRBV18
size: NA
CDR3: CASSQGSQAYYGYTF
DNA: TGTGCCAGCTCACAAGGGTCACAGGCTTACTATGGCTACACCTTC

J: TRBJ1-5
D: NA
V: TRBV6-5
size: once
CDR3: CASSPQARQPQHF
DNA: TGTGCCAGCAGTCCACAGGCTCGGCAGCCCCAGCATTTT

J: TRBJ2-2
D: TRBD2
V: TRBV24-1
size: NA
CDR3: CATSDPRQRGGELFF
DNA: TGTGCCACCAGTGACCCACGCCAGCGGGGCGGGGAGCTGTTTTTT

J: TRBJ1-5
D: NA
V: TRBV5-1
size: NA
CDR3: CASSPMGGNQPQHF
DNA: TGCGCCAGCAGCCCCATGGGGGGCAATCAGCCCCAGCATTTT

J: TRBJ2-1
D: TRBD1
V: TRBV5-1
size: once
CDR3: CASSGYGDSSYNEQFF
DNA: TGCGCCAGCAGCGGGTACGGGGACAGCTCCTACAATGAGCAGTTCTTC

J: TRBJ1-6
D: NA
V: TRBV19
size: many
CDR3: CASTGGGGYNSPLHF
DNA: TGTGCCAGTACGGGCGGAGGAGGGTATAATTCACCCCTCCACTTT

J: TRBJ2-3
D: TRBD1
V: TRBV6-4
size: NA
CDR3: CASSRTQGGQDTQYF
DNA: TGTGCCAGCAGCCGTACCCAAGGGGGCCAAGATACGCAGTATTTT

J: TRBJ2-3
D: NA
V: TRBV2
size: NA
CDR3: CASSDEAGDTQYF
DNA: TGTGCCAGCAGTGACGAAGCAGGAGATACGCAGTATTTT

J: TRBJ1-5
D: NA
V: TRBV2
size: once
CDR3: CASSTALAGLQPQHF
DNA: TGTGCCAGCAGCACGGCCCTGGCGGGGTTACAGCCCCAGCATTTT

J: TRBJ1-1
D: NA
V: TRBV4-1
size: few
CDR3: CASSQGPGEAFF
DNA: TGCGCCAGCAGCCAAGGGCCAGGTGAAGCTTTCTTT

J: TRBJ1-1
D: NA
V: TRBV10-3
size: NA
CDR3: CAISGQLNSEAFF
DNA: TGTGCCATCAGTGGACAGCTTAATAGTGAAGCTTTCTTT

J: TRBJ1-3
D: NA
V: TRBV9
size: NA
CDR3: CASSPSLGPGNTIYF
DNA: TGTGCCAGCAGCCCCTCTCTTGGGCCTGGAAACACCATATATTTT

J: TRBJ2-5
D: NA
V: TRBV5-4
size: NA
CDR3: CASSLAGGSGPQETQYF
DNA: TGTGCCAGCAGCTTGGCCGGGGGTAGCGGCCCCCAAGAGACCCAGTACTTC

J: TRBJ2-3
D: TRBD2
V: TRBV29-1
size: NA
CDR3: CSVQGRTSGSTDTQYF
DNA: TGCAGCGTCCAAGGCCGTACTAGCGGGAGCACAGATACGCAGTATTTT